The 12 T cell receptor beta chains below come from one sample, sequenced in a study of long-term antiretroviral therapy in people with HIV. It was version v3.0 of the immunoSEQ assay that was run at survey level. Profiling relied on immunoSEQ multiplex PCR, and the TCRdb table lists in-frame clones only, not all of them. Here the sample spans about 19,000 clones, approximately 82% being singletons. The material sequenced was unsorted PBMCs, taken 0.5 years before starting antiretroviral therapy. Receptors were obtained from a woman aged 45-65 years with HIV.

This clone was seen only a few times. This chain links TRBV7-3 with TRBJ1-2; tentatively, D is TRBD1 (6 bases). V gave up 5 bases and J gave up 4 bases, with 11 bases separating them. Germline V gene data show CDR1 as SGHTA and CDR2 as FQGTGA. CDR3 size: 13 residues. This CDR3 is CASSPQGSYGYTF. The CDR3, as DNA: TGTGCCAGCAGCCCACAGGGATCCTATGGCTACACCTTC.

The chain employs TRBV6-1 and TRBJ1-4, with D maybe TRBD1 (5 bases). The V and J ends lost 6 bases and 8 bases respectively, with 19 bases between them. CDR1 is MNHNS and CDR2 is SASEGT in the germline V gene. This CDR3 has 15 residues. The CDR3 is CASSPTGVEGEKLFF. As DNA, the CDR3 is TGTGCCAGCAGCCCCACGGGGGTGGAAGGGGAAAAACTGTTTTTT.

V is TRBV7-3 and J is TRBJ2-1; D is uncertain. The CDR3 totals 15 residues. Germline CDR1 reads SGHTA; CDR2 reads FQGTGA. V lost 5 bases to trimming and J lost 5 bases, with 16 bases between them. This chain's CDR3 is CASSLLGSPNNEQFF. The CDR3 DNA reads TGTGCCAGCAGCCTACTCGGGTCCCCTAACAATGAGCAGTTCTTC.

V usage is TRBV29-1 and J usage is TRBJ1-3; D perhaps matches TRBD1 (5 bases). The CDR3 length is 14 residues. Trimming cost V 4 bases and J 0 bases, with 10 bases left between them. Germline V CDR1 and CDR2: SQVTM, ANQGSEA. CDR3 amino acids: CSVATVSSGNTIYF. Written as DNA, the CDR3 is TGCAGCGTTGCGACAGTGAGCTCTGGAAACACCATATATTTT. The whole variable domain, filled in from reference TRBV29-1 and TRBJ1-3, reads SAVISQKPSRDICQRGTSLTIQCQVDSQVTMMFWYRQQPGQSLTLIATANQGSEATYESGFVIDKFPISRPNLTFSTLTVSNMSPEDSSIYLCSVATVSSGNTIYFGEGSWLTVV.

V and J are TRBV6-1 and TRBJ2-7, with 9 bases that match TRBD2. CDR3 length: 15 residues. V gave up 8 bases and J gave up 6 bases; unmatched junction bases: 14. In germline, CDR1 is MNHNS, CDR2 SASEGT. The CDR3 nucleotides are TGTGCCAGCGGTCAGAATAGCGGGGGAGCGCTCGAGCAGTACGTC. Protein: CASGQNSGGALEQYV.

The chain joins TRBV7-9 to TRBJ2-7, with 7 nucleotides matching TRBD2. CDR3 length: 12 amino acids. Per the germline V gene, CDR1 is SEHNR and CDR2 is FQNEAQ (reference sequence). V dropped 8 bases and J dropped 4; count of bases not matched to a gene: 5. The CDR3 DNA is TGTGCCAGCGGGGTGGGAGGGTACGAGCAGTACTTC. Its translation is CASGVGGYEQYF.

The chain uses TRBV9 and TRBJ1-2; D uncertain. The CDR3 consists of 17 residues. Germline V gene sequence: CDR1 SGDLS, CDR2 YYNGEE. V was trimmed by 2 bases and J by 0 bases, leaving 17 bases between them. Here the CDR3 DNA reads TGTGCCAGCAGCGTGTTGCCAGCTCATGACCCTAACTATGGCTACACCTTC. Translation: CASSVLPAHDPNYGYTF.

The chain joins TRBV25-1 to TRBJ2-2; no clear D gene. V was cut by 8 bases and J by 6 bases, with 10 bases left in between. Germline loops: CDR1 MGHDK, CDR2 SYGVNS. There are 12 residues in the CDR3. CDR3 coding DNA: TGTGCCAGCCGGACGGAGCCCGGGGAGCTGTTTTTT. The encoded protein is CASRTEPGELFF.

The V call is TRBV6-1, the J call TRBJ1-2, with TRBD1 as a possible D gene (5 bases). Germline CDR1 MNHNS, CDR2 SASEGT. Trimming stripped 5 bases from V and 4 bases from J, with 17 bases between. The CDR3 has 15 amino acids. CDR3 in amino acids: CASSLQVTSVYGYTF. As DNA, the CDR3 is TGTGCCAGCAGTCTACAGGTGACCAGCGTCTATGGCTACACCTTC.

V and J are TRBV5-6 and TRBJ2-2, with 7 bases identical to TRBD2. J lost 4 bases, V lost 0 bases, and 0 bases had no gene match. Germline assignment: CDR1 SGHDT and CDR2 YYEEEE. The CDR3 consists of 14 residues. CDR3 bases: TGTGCCAGCAGCTTGGGGGGGGGCACCGGGGAGCTGTTTTTT. Protein sequence: CASSLGGGTGELFF.

V is TRBV6-1 and J is TRBJ2-7; D is ambiguous. V lost 2 bases and J lost 9, with 8 bases in between. The CDR3 is 11 residues long. Germline V CDR1 and CDR2: MNHNS, SASEGT. The CDR3: CASSESNRQYV. The CDR3 DNA sequence: TGTGCCAGCAGTGAAAGTAACAGGCAGTACGTC.

The count of this clone is one. This chain connects TRBV7-9 to TRBJ1-3; no clear D gene. The germline V and J ends were trimmed by 5 bases and 0 bases, with 17 bases remaining between them. CDR1 is SEHNR and CDR2 is FQNEAQ in the germline V gene (reference sequence). There are 17 residues in the CDR3. Here the CDR3 DNA reads TGTGCCAGCAGCCCCCGGGCCTCAGCCTCCTCTGGAAACACCATATATTTT. This gives the protein CASSPRASASSGNTIYF.